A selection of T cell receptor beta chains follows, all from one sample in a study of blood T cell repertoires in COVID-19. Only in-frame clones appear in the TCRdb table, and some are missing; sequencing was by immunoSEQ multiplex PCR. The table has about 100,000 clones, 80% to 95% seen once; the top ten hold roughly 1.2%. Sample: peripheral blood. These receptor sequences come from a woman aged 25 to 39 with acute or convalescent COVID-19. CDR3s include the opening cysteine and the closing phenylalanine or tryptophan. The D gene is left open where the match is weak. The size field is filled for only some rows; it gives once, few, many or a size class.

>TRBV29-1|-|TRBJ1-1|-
TGCAGCGTTGAAGGGGCAGGGATCACTGAAGCTTTCTTT
CSVEGAGITEAFF
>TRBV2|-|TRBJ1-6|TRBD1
TGTGCCAGCAGTCTCGGGACAGGGGCTCCACCCCTCCACTTT
CASSLGTGAPPLHF
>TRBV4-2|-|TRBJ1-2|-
TGTGCCAGCAGCCAAGAGCCGCCAGGTCCCTATGGCTACACCTTC
CASSQEPPGPYGYTF
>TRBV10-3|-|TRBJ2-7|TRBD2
TGTGCCATCAGTGAAAGTTCGGGGGGGGGCCGAACCTACGAGCAGTACTTC
CAISESSGGGRTYEQYF
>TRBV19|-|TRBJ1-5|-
TGTGCCAGTAGTATCCCCCCGGCAGGGGCGAAAATTTATAGCAATCAGCCCCAGCATTTT
CASSIPPAGAKIYSNQPQHF
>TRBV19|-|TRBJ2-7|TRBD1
TGTGCCAGTAGTAGGCGGGACAGGGCGGGCGAGCAGTACTTC
CASSRRDRAGEQYF
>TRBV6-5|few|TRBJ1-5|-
TGTGCCAGCAGTTCTACAGGGACGGGCAATCAGCCCCAGCATTTT
CASSSTGTGNQPQHF
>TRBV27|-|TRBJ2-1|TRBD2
TGTGCCAGCAGACTAGCGGGATCCTACAATGAGCAGTTCTTC
CASRLAGSYNEQFF
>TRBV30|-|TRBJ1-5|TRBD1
TGTGCCTGGAGTACCGGGACAGGGAGTCAGCCCCAGCATTTT
CAWSTGTGSQPQHF
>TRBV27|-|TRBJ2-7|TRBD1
TGTGCCAGCAGTTTATTGGGGACAGGGGACCACGAGCAGTACTTC
CASSLLGTGDHEQYF
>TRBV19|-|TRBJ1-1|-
TGTGCCAGTAGTTCAGGATTGAACACTGAAGCTTTCTTT
CASSSGLNTEAFF
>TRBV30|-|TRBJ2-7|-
TGTGCCTGGAGGTCACAGACAGTGGGCGAGCAGTACTTC
CAWRSQTVGEQYF
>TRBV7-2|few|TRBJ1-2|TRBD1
TGTGCCAGCATCACGACAGGGAGTGGCTACACCTTC
CASITTGSGYTF
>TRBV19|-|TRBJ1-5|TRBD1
TGTGCCAGTACTCCCTGGGGACAGGGGTTTAATCAGCCCCAGCATTTT
CASTPWGQGFNQPQHF
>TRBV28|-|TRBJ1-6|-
TGTGCCAGCAGCCTCAACACCTTTTCACCCCTCCACTTT
CASSLNTFSPLHF
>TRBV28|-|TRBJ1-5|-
TGTGCCAGCAGGGGCTTCGGGACATCTCCGCCCCAGCATTTT
CASRGFGTSPPQHF
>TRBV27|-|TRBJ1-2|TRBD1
TGTGCCAGCAGCATAGACAGGGGGCTTGGCTACACCTTC
CASSIDRGLGYTF
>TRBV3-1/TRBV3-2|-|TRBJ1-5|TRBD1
TGTGCCAGCAGCCAAGGGACAGGGACTCAGCCCCAGCATTTT
CASSQGTGTQPQHF
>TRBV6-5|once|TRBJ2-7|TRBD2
TGTGCCAGCAGTTCGACTAGCGGGGGTTCCTACGAGCAGTACTTC
CASSSTSGGSYEQYF
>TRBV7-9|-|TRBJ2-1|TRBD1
TGTGCCAGCAGCGAACAGGGGATGGGTGAGCAGTTCTTC
CASSEQGMGEQFF
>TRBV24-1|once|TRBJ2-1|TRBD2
TGTGCCACCAGTGATCCTGGCACTAGCGATTACAATGAGCAGTTCTTC
CATSDPGTSDYNEQFF
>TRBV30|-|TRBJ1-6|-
TGTGCCCAGAGGAGCTCCTATAATTCACCCCTCCACTTT
CAQRSSYNSPLHF
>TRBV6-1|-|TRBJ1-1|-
TGTGCCAGCAGTGATTTGGTCGTGAGCACTGAAGCTTTCTTT
CASSDLVVSTEAFF
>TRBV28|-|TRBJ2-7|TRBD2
TGTGCCAGTAGCGGGAGGCCCACCTACGAGCAGTACTTC
CASSGRPTYEQYF
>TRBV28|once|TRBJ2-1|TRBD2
TGTGCCAGCAGTGGCCACACTAGCGCCTCCTACAATGAGCAGTTCTTC
CASSGHTSASYNEQFF
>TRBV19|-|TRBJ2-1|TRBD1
TGTGCCAGTAAAAGTACCGGGACAGGGGGCTATAATGAGCAGTTCTTC
CASKSTGTGGYNEQFF
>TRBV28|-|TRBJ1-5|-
TGTGCCAGCAGTTTTAGAGCCCTTAGCAATCAGCCCCAGCATTTT
CASSFRALSNQPQHF
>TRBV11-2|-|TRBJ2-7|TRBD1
TGTGCCAGCAGCCCCCCTACCCGGACAGGGTCTCACTACGAGCAGTACTTC
CASSPPTRTGSHYEQYF
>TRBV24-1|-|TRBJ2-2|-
TGTGCCACCAGCCCGCAGGGAATTATGAACACCGGGGAGCTGTTTTTT
CATSPQGIMNTGELFF
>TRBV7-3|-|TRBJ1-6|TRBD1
TGTGCCAGCAGCCGTACAGGGGCCTATAATTCACCCCTCCACTTT
CASSRTGAYNSPLHF
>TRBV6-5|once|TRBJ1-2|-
TGTGCCAGCAGTTACACAGGAATCTCACGGGATGGCTACACCTTC
CASSYTGISRDGYTF
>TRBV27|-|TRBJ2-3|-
TGTGCCAGCAGTTTCGGGACTCTCACAGATACGCAGTATTTT
CASSFGTLTDTQYF
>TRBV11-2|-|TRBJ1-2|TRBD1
TGTGCCAGCAGCCCCGGGACAGGGGGCTTTAGCTACACCTTC
CASSPGTGGFSYTF
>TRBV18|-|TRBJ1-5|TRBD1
TGTGCCAGCTCCTTGGGACAGAGTCTGAATCAGCCCCAGCATTTT
CASSLGQSLNQPQHF
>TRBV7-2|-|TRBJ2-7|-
TGTGCCAGCAGCGTATCGTCCCGGGGCTACGAGCAGTACTTC
CASSVSSRGYEQYF
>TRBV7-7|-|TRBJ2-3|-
TGTGCCAGCAGCCCTATACTAGCAGATACGCAGTATTTT
CASSPILADTQYF
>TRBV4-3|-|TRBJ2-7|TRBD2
TGCGCCAGCAGCCAAGAACGGGAGGACGAGCAGTACTTC
CASSQEREDEQYF
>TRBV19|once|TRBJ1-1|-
TGTGCCAGTAGTTCCCTCCAGGGCTCTGAAGCTTTCTTT
CASSSLQGSEAFF
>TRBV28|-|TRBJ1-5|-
TGTGCCAGCAGCCCGCCGCTCGGTAGCAATCAGCCCCAGCATTTT
CASSPPLGSNQPQHF
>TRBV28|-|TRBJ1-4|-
TGTGCCAGCAGTGTAGTACAGTATGGTGAAAAACTGTTTTTT
CASSVVQYGEKLFF
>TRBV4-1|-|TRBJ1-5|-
TGCGCCAGCAGCCAAGATGGTGCAGGGGCGTATCAGCCCCAGCATTTT
CASSQDGAGAYQPQHF
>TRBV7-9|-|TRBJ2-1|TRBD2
TGTGCCAGCAGCCTAACTAGCGGGAGTTTAAGGGCCTACAATGAGCAGTTCTTC
CASSLTSGSLRAYNEQFF
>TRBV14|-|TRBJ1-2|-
TGTGCCAGCAGCCAAGAACCTAGTATCAGGGGTGAGTATGGCTACACCTTC
CASSQEPSIRGEYGYTF
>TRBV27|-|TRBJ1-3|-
TGTGCCAGCAGTTTAAGGGCAGGGTTATTTGGAAACACCATATATTTT
CASSLRAGLFGNTIYF
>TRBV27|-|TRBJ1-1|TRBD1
TGTGCCAGCAGTTTGAGGACAGGGGGGTTGAACACTGAAGCTTTCTTT
CASSLRTGGLNTEAFF
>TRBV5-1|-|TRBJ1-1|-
TGCGCCAGCAGCTTGGGGGTCAGGGAGGGCACTGAAGCTTTCTTT
CASSLGVREGTEAFF
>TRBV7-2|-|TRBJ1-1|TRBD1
TGTGCCAGCAGCTTAACAGGGGGGGTGAACACTGAAGCTTTCTTT
CASSLTGGVNTEAFF
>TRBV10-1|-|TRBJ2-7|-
TGCGCCAGCAACCTACTCGGGACTTCCAACAGCTCCTACGAGCAGTACTTC
CASNLLGTSNSSYEQYF
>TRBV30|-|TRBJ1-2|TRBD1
TGTGCCTGGGGACAGGGGGCTTTTGGCTACACCTTC
CAWGQGAFGYTF
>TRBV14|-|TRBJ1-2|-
TGTGCCAGCAGCCAAGATTTGGACTTCGCTGGCTACACCTTC
CASSQDLDFAGYTF
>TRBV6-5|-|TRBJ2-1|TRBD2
TGTGCCAGCAGTCTCGGACTAGCCGCCGATGAGCAGTTCTTC
CASSLGLAADEQFF
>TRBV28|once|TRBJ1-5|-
TGTGCCAGCAGTTCTTGGCTCCAGCATTTT
CASSSWLQHF
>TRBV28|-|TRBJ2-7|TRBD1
TGTGCCAGCAGTTTCGGACAGGGTAATCCCTACGAGCAGTACTTC
CASSFGQGNPYEQYF
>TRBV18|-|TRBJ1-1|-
TGTGCCAGCTCACCACCGGGTAGGGGGGGGATGAACACTGAAGCTTTCTTT
CASSPPGRGGMNTEAFF
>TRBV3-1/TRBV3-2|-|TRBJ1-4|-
TGTGCCAGCAGCCAACGACGGGGGGGAGAAGAAAAACTGTTTTTT
CASSQRRGGEEKLFF
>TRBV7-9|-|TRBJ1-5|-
TGTGCCAGCAGCTTCTCCAATCAGCCCCAGCATTTT
CASSFSNQPQHF
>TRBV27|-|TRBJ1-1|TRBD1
TGTGCCAGCAGTTCATTCAGGGGGCTGAGCACTGAAGCTTTCTTT
CASSSFRGLSTEAFF
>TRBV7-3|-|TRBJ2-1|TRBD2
TGTGCCAGCAGCCTTCTCGGCGGGGGCAATGAGCAGTTCTTC
CASSLLGGGNEQFF
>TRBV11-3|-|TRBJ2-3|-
TGTGCCAGCAGCCCCCAAAAATTACTGGAGGGCACAGATACGCAGTATTTT
CASSPQKLLEGTDTQYF
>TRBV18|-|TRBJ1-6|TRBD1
TGTGCCAGCTCAACCCAGGGACAGAGCTCCTATAATTCACCCCTCCACTTT
CASSTQGQSSYNSPLHF